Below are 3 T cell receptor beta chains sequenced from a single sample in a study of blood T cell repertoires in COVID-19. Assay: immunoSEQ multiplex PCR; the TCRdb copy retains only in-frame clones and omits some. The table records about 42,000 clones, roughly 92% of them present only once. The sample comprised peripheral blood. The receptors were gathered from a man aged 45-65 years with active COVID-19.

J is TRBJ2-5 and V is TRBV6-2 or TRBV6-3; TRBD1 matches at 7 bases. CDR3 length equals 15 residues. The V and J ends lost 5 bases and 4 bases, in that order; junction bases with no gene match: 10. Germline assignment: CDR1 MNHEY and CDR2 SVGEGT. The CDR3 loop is CASSQRQGSGETQYF. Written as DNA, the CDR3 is TGTGCCAGCAGTCAGCGACAGGGTTCCGGAGAGACCCAGTACTTC.

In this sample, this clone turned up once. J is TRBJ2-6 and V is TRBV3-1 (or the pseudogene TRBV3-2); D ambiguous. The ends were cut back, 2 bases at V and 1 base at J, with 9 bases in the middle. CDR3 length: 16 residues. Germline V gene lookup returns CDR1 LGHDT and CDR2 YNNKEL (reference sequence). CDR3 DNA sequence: TGTGCCAGCAGCCAACTTCTTGAGTCTGGGGCCAACGTCCTGACTTTC. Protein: CASSQLLESGANVLTF.

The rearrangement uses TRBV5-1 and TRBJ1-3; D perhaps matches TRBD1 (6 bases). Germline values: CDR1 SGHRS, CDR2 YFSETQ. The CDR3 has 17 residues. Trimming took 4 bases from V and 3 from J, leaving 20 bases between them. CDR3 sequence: CASSTGGTQGSGNTIYF. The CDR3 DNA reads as TGCGCCAGCAGCACCGGAGGAACACAGGGAAGTGGAAACACCATATATTTT.